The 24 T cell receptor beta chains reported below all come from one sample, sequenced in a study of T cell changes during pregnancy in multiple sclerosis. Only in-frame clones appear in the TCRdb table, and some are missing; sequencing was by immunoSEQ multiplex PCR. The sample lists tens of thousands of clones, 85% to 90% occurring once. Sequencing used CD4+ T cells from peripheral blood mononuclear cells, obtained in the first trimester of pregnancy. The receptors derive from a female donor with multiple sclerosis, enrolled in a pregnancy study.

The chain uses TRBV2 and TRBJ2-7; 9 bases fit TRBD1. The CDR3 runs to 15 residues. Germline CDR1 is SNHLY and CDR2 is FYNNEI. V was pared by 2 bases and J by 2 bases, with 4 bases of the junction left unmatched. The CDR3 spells CASSERDRVTYEQYF. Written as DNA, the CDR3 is TGTGCCAGCAGTGAACGGGACAGGGTGACCTACGAGCAGTACTTC.

CDR3 sequence reads: CASSSLGDSYEQYF. CDR3 coding DNA: TGCGCCAGCAGCTCCCTCGGGGACTCCTACGAGCAGTACTTC. This chain links TRBV5-1 with TRBJ2-7, with a possible D match to TRBD2 (5 bases). Germline lookup yields CDR1 SGHRS and CDR2 YFSETQ. This CDR3 contains 14 residues. V gave up 3 bases and J gave up 0 bases, with 10 bases separating them.

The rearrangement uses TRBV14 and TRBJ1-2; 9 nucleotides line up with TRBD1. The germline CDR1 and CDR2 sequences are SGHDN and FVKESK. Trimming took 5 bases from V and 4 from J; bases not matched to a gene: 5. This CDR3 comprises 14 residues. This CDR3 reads CASSNGQGTYGYTF. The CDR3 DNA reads TGTGCCAGCAGCAATGGACAGGGGACCTATGGCTACACCTTC.

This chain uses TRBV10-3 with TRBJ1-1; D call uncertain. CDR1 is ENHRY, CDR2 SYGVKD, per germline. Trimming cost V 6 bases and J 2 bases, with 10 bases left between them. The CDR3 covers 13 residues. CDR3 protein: CAIRLSPNTEAFF. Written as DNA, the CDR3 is TGTGCCATCAGACTTTCCCCTAACACTGAAGCTTTCTTT.

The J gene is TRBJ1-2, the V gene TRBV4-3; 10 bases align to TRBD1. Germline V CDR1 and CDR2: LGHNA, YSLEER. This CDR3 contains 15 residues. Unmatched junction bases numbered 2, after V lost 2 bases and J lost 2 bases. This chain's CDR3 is CASSQRDRGNYGYTF. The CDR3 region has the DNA TGCGCCAGCAGCCAACGGGACAGGGGCAACTATGGCTACACCTTC.

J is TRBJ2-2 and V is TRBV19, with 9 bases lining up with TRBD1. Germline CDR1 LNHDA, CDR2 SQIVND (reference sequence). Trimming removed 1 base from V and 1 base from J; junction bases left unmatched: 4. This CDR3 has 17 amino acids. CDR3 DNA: TGTGCCAGTAGTATAGCCAAGGACAGGGGGAACACCGGGGAGCTGTTTTTT. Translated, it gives CASSIAKDRGNTGELFF.

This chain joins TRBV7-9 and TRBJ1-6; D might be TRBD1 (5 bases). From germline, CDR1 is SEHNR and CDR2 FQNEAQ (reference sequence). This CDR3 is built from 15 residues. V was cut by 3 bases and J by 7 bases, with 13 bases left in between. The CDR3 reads CASSLGGHYNSPLHF. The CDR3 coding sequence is TGTGCCAGCAGCTTGGGCGGACACTACAATTCACCCCTCCACTTT.

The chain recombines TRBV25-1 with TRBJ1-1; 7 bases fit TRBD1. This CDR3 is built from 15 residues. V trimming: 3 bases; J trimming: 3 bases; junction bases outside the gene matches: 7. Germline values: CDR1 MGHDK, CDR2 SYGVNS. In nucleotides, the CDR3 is TGTGCCAGCAGTGAGTTACAGGGGAGGTACACTGAAGCTTTCTTT. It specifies CASSELQGRYTEAFF.

This CDR3 is CASWHMNTGELFF. CDR3 in DNA: TGTGCCAGTTGGCACATGAACACCGGGGAGCTGTTTTTT. The chain combines TRBV19 with TRBJ2-2; unclear D gene. The CDR3 runs to 13 residues. Germline V gives CDR1 LNHDA, CDR2 SQIVND (reference sequence). V shed 8 bases and J shed 1 base, with 8 bases lying between them.

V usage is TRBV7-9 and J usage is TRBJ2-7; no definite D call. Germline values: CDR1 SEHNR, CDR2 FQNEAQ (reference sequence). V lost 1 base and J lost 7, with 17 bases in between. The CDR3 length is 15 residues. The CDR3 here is CASSLEFRSYGEQYF. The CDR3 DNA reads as TGTGCCAGCAGCTTAGAGTTCAGATCTTACGGGGAGCAGTACTTC.

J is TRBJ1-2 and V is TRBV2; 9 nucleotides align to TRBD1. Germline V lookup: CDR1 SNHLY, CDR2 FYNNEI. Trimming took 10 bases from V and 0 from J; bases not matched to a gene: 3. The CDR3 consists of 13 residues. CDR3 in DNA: TGTGCCACCGGGACAGGGCCTAACTATGGCTACACCTTC. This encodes CATGTGPNYGYTF.

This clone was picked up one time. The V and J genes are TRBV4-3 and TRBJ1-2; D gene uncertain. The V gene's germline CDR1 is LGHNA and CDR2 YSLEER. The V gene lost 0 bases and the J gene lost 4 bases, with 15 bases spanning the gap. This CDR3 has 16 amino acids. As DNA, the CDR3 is TGCGCCAGCAGCCAAGATTTGGTCACTCAAACCTATGGCTACACCTTC. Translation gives CASSQDLVTQTYGYTF.

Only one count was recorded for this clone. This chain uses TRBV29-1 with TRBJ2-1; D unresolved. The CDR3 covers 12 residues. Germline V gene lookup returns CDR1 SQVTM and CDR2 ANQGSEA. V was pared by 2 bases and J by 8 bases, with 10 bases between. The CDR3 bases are TGCAGCGTTGAAACAGAGTACCATGAGCAGTTCTTC. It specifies CSVETEYHEQFF.

The CDR3 bases are TGTGCCAGCAGCCCCCAGGGAGGGTTCTACGAGCAGTACTTC. The encoded protein is CASSPQGGFYEQYF. The rearrangement uses TRBV7-9 and TRBJ2-7; 7 nucleotides match TRBD2. This CDR3 is 14 amino acids long. The germline CDR1 and CDR2 sequences are SEHNR and FQNEAQ (reference sequence). The ends lost 5 bases at V and 3 bases at J; junction bases unmatched: 7. The full variable domain, its missing parts supplied by reference TRBV7-9 and TRBJ2-7, is DTGVSQNPRHKITKRGQNVTFRCDPISEHNRLYWYRQTLGQGPEFLTYFQNEAQLEKSRLLSDRFSAERPKGSFSTLEIQRTEQGDSAMYLCASSPQGGFYEQYFGPGTRLTVT.

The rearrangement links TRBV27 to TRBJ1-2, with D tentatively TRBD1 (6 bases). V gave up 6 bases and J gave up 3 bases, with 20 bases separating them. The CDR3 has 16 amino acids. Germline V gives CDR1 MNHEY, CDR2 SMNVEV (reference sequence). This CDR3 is CASRRQAGGSDYGYTF. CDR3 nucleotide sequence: TGTGCCAGCAGACGGCAAGCGGGGGGCAGTGACTATGGCTACACCTTC.

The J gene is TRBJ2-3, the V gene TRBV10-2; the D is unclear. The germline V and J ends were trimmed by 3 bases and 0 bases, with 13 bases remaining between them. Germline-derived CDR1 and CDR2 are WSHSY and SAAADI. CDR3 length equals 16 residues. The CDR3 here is CASSDRWVTSTDTQYF. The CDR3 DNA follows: TGCGCCAGCAGTGATCGTTGGGTGACTAGCACAGATACGCAGTATTTT.

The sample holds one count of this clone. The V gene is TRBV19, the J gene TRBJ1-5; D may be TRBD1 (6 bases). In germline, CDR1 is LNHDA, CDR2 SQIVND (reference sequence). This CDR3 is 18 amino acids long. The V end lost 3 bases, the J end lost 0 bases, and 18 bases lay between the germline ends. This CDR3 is CASSITGTGTYSNQPQHF. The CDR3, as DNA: TGTGCCAGTAGTATTACAGGTACAGGGACGTATAGCAATCAGCCCCAGCATTTT.

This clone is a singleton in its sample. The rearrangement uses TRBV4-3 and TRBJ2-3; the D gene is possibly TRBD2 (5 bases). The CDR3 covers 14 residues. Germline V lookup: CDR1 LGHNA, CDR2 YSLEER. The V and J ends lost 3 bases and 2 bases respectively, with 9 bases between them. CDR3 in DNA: TGCGCCAGCAGCCAGGACTCTACCACAGATACGCAGTATTTT. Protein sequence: CASSQDSTTDTQYF.

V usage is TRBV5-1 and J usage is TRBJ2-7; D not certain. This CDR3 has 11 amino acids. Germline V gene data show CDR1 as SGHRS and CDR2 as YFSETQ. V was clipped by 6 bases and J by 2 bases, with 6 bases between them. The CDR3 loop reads CASTDTYEQYF. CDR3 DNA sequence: TGCGCCAGCACCGACACCTACGAGCAGTACTTC.

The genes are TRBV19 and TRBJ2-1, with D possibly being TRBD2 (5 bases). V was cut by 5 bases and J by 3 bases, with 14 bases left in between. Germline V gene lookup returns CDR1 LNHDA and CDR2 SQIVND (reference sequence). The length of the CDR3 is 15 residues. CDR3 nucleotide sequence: TGTGCCAGTAGTGACCAGCAAGACTACTACAATGAGCAGTTCTTC. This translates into CASSDQQDYYNEQFF.

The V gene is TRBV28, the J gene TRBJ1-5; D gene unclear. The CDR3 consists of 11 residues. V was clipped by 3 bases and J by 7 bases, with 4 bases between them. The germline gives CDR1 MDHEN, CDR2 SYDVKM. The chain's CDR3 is CASSFEQPQHF. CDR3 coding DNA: TGTGCCAGCAGTTTTGAGCAGCCCCAGCATTTT.

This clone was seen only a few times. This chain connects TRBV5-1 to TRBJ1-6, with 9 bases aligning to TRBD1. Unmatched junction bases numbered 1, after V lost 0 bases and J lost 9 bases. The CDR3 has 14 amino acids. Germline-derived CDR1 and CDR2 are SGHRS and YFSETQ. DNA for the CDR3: TGCGCCAGCAGCTTGGGACAGGGGGGTTCACCCCTCCACTTT. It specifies CASSLGQGGSPLHF.

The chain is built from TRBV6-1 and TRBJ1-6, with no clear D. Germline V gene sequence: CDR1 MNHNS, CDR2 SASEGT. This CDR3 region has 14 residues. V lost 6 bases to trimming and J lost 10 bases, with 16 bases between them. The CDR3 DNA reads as TGTGCCAGCAGGGACTGGTTATTGAACTCACCCCTCCACTTT. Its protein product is CASRDWLLNSPLHF.

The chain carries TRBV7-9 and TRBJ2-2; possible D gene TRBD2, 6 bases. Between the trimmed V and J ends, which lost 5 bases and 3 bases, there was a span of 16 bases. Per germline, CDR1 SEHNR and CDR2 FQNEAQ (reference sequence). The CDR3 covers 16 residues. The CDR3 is CASSGPREIHTGELFF. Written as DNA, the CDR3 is TGTGCCAGCAGCGGCCCTCGGGAGATTCACACCGGGGAGCTGTTTTTT.